Described below is a single T cell receptor (beta chain) sequence and its context. Measured with immunoSEQ multiplex PCR; TCRdb has only the in-frame clones, and not every one. Of approximately 44,000 clones listed, around 90% are singletons. This sample is drawn from a study of T cell changes during pregnancy in multiple sclerosis. Here the sequenced sample was CD4+ T cells from peripheral blood mononuclear cells, taken before pregnancy. The source of this sequence is a female donor with multiple sclerosis, enrolled in a pregnancy study.

This chain's CDR3 is CASSDDRGYGYTF. As DNA, the CDR3 is TGTGCCAGCAGCGATGACAGGGGCTATGGCTACACCTTC. The chain links TRBV5-4 to TRBJ1-2; 8 bases align to TRBD1. V lost 4 bases to trimming and J lost 4 bases; unmatched junction nucleotides: 3. The CDR3 has 13 residues. Germline values: CDR1 SGHNT, CDR2 YYREEE (reference sequence).